These 19 T cell receptor beta chains were sequenced from one sample in a study of T-cell memory formation after mild COVID-19. TCRdb re-called the 5' RACE reads with MiXCR, one entry per CDR3 protein. The table includes roughly 510,000 distinct CDR3 sequences, 17% detected once. Material for sequencing was PBMCs or a T cell subset sorted from them (not recorded which). The receptors originated from an adult woman who had mild COVID-19 (a few samples of this study predate the infection). Cell type and time point are not known.

Only a few counts were recorded for this clonotype. The chain carries TRBV7-2 and TRBJ2-1; the match to TRBD2 covers 8 bases. The germline gives CDR1 SGHTA, CDR2 FQGNSA. With 1 base clipped from V and 7 bases from J, the junction kept 12 bases outside the gene matches. The CDR3 consists of 17 residues. CDR3 protein: CASSLVSVSGIRNEQFF. Written as DNA, the CDR3 is TGTGCCAGCAGCTTAGTGAGTGTTAGCGGGATTAGGAATGAGCAGTTCTTC.

There are a few counts of this clonotype. This sequence joins TRBV15 and TRBJ2-2, with D tentatively TRBD2 (5 bases). Germline V gene sequence: CDR1 LNHNV, CDR2 YYDKDF (reference sequence). V lost 1 base and J 7 bases, leaving 7 bases between the germline ends. The CDR3 has 13 residues. CDR3 sequence reads: CATSRVAFGELFF. In nucleotides, the CDR3 is TGTGCCACCAGCAGAGTAGCGTTCGGGGAGCTGTTTTTT.

This clonotype was counted only a few times. CDR3 residues: CASSRGTVTSGGNNEQYF. DNA of the CDR3: TGTGCCAGCAGCCGAGGGACAGTCACCTCAGGGGGAAACAACGAGCAGTACTTC. The rearrangement uses TRBV7-9 and TRBJ2-7, with TRBD1 matching over 7 bases. V shed 5 bases, J shed 5 bases, and the junction held 21 bases outside the gene matches. CDR1 and CDR2 (germline): SEHNR, FQNEAQ (reference sequence). This CDR3 is built from 18 residues.

This clonotype was seen more than once but under ten times. CDR3 nucleotide sequence: TGTGCCATCAGTGAGACTAGCCCGGGAGATACGCAGTATTTT. It codes for CAISETSPGDTQYF. The chain recombines TRBV10-3 with TRBJ2-3, with a tentative D call TRBD2 (6 bases). Germline assignment: CDR1 ENHRY and CDR2 SYGVKD. The CDR3 has 14 amino acids. V was pared by 2 bases and J by 5 bases, with 11 bases between.

The sample holds a few counts of this clonotype. This chain connects TRBV2 to TRBJ2-7; possible D gene TRBD2, 5 bases. Germline lookup yields CDR1 SNHLY and CDR2 FYNNEI. V was shortened by 3 bases and J by 6 bases, with 9 bases between the two germline ends. This CDR3 region has 12 residues. CDR3 region: CASSDIGSEQYF. In DNA form, the CDR3 reads TGTGCCAGCAGTGATATAGGGAGCGAGCAGTACTTC.

V gene TRBV20-1 combines with J gene TRBJ1-5, with D unclear. This CDR3 region has 14 residues. From germline, CDR1 is DFQATT and CDR2 SNEGSKA (reference sequence). V dropped 3 bases and J dropped 0 bases, with 9 bases sitting between them. This chain's CDR3 is CSAREVSSNQPQHF. For the CDR3, the DNA is TGCAGTGCTAGGGAAGTTAGTAGCAATCAGCCCCAGCATTTT.

The chain carries TRBV7-9 and TRBJ2-5, with D possibly being TRBD1 (8 bases). V was shortened by 4 bases and J by 7 bases, with 16 bases between the two germline ends. The germline gives CDR1 SEHNR, CDR2 FQNEAQ (reference sequence). The CDR3 totals 14 residues. The CDR3 DNA reads as TGTGCCAGCAGCTCGCGGACAGGGAGGGGGACCCAGTACTTC. Translation gives CASSSRTGRGTQYF.

The chain has TRBV29-1 and TRBJ2-3, with 9 positions matching TRBD1. V gave up 4 bases and J gave up 4 bases; unmatched junction bases: 6. The CDR3 consists of 14 residues. Looked up from germline, CDR1 is SQVTM and CDR2 is ANQGSEA. The CDR3 loop is CSVVTQGAADTQYF. The CDR3 region has the DNA TGCAGCGTTGTGACACAGGGGGCGGCAGATACGCAGTATTTT.

This clonotype was observed a handful of times. The J gene is TRBJ2-2, the V gene TRBV7-8; D is unresolved. CDR1 and CDR2 from the germline V gene are SGHVS and FQNEAQ. This CDR3 region has 16 residues. V shed 3 bases and J shed 0 bases, with 11 bases lying between them. CDR3 bases: TGTGCCAGCAGCTTGGTTGCCAAGTCGAACACCGGGGAGCTGTTTTTT. This translates into CASSLVAKSNTGELFF.

This clonotype was observed a single time. The chain is built from TRBV15 and TRBJ2-3; D is unresolved. The germline V and J ends were trimmed by 0 bases and 0 bases, with 10 bases remaining between them. Germline V gene data show CDR1 as LNHNV and CDR2 as YYDKDF (reference sequence). This CDR3 is built from 16 residues. The CDR3 here is CATSRDLGLSTDTQYF. CDR3 coding DNA: TGTGCCACCAGCAGAGATCTCGGCCTAAGCACAGATACGCAGTATTTT.

This chain uses TRBV7-9 with TRBJ2-1, with 7 bases identical to TRBD1. V dropped 6 bases and J dropped 2; count of bases not matched to a gene: 10. Germline assignment: CDR1 SEHNR and CDR2 FQNEAQ (reference sequence). This CDR3 has 16 residues. The CDR3 DNA is TGTGCCAGCAGAGCCAGACAGGGAATCACCTACAATGAGCAGTTCTTC. Its translation: CASRARQGITYNEQFF.

The chain links TRBV27 to TRBJ2-7; D is ambiguous. Germline V lookup: CDR1 MNHEY, CDR2 SMNVEV (reference sequence). The V end lost 8 bases, the J end lost 0 bases, and 11 bases lay between the germline ends. This CDR3 spans 13 amino acids. CDR3 bases: TGTGCCAGCTACGGCAGCCACTCCTACGAGCAGTACTTC. Translated, it gives CASYGSHSYEQYF.

This clonotype was seen a few times. V and J are TRBV6-6 and TRBJ2-6, with TRBD2 as a possible D gene (5 bases). Germline assignment: CDR1 MNHNY and CDR2 SVGAGI (reference sequence). Trimming took 11 bases from V and 2 from J, leaving 7 bases between them. CDR3 size: 12 residues. The CDR3 DNA follows: TGTGCCGAGGGAACTGGGGCCAACGTCCTGACTTTC. Translated: CAEGTGANVLTF.

This clonotype was observed a few times. The J gene is TRBJ1-5, the V gene TRBV10-3; TRBD1 aligns across 7 bases. V shed 2 bases, J shed 2 bases, and the junction held 0 bases outside the gene matches. The CDR3 sequence is 14 residues long. The germline gives CDR1 ENHRY, CDR2 SYGVKD. The CDR3 is CAISEGQGNQPQHF. As DNA, the CDR3 is TGTGCCATCAGTGAGGGACAGGGCAATCAGCCCCAGCATTTT.

This sequence joins TRBV5-1 and TRBJ2-3; D is possibly TRBD1 or TRBD2 (5 bases each). V lost 5 bases to trimming and J lost 5 bases, with 15 bases between them. Per germline, CDR1 SGHRS and CDR2 YFSETQ. The CDR3 is 14 amino acids. CDR3 protein: CASRPGTSRDTQYF. The CDR3, as DNA: TGCGCCAGCAGACCCGGGACCTCCCGAGATACGCAGTATTTT.

This clonotype occurred a few times. This rearrangement joins TRBV20-1 to TRBJ2-1; D is possibly TRBD2 (6 bases). Germline V gives CDR1 DFQATT, CDR2 SNEGSKA (reference sequence). The CDR3 totals 17 residues. Trimming shortened V by 4 bases and J by 5 bases, and 24 bases separated the two germline ends. Here the CDR3 reads CSATLFPIMGGHNEQFF. The CDR3, as DNA: TGCAGTGCTACACTTTTCCCCATCATGGGGGGACACAATGAGCAGTTCTTC.

This clonotype was observed a few times. The J gene is TRBJ1-6, the V gene TRBV5-6, with D uncertain. Germline V gene sequence: CDR1 SGHDT, CDR2 YYEEEE. CDR3 length: 16 amino acids. Trimming cost V 0 bases and J 3 bases, with 10 bases left between them. This CDR3 reads CASSLDHLSYNSPLHF. The CDR3 coding sequence is TGTGCCAGCAGCTTGGATCACCTAAGCTATAATTCACCCCTCCACTTT. Combining the CDR3 with reference TRBV5-6 and TRBJ1-6 gives the whole variable domain DAGVTQSPTHLIKTRGQQVTLRCSPKSGHDTVSWYQQALGQGPQFIFQYYEEEERQRGNFPDRFSGHQFPNYSSELNVNALLLGDSALYLCASSLDHLSYNSPLHFGNGTRLTVT.

In its sample, this clonotype was seen a few times. The chain uses TRBV7-6 and TRBJ2-5; 10 positions agree with TRBD1. From germline, CDR1 is SGHVS and CDR2 FNYEAQ. The J segment lost 5 bases and the V segment lost 6 bases, leaving 12 bases of the junction unmatched. The CDR3 runs to 16 residues. CDR3: CASRQTTGGWTETQYF. The CDR3 DNA follows: TGTGCCAGCAGACAAACGACAGGGGGCTGGACGGAGACCCAGTACTTC.

The genes are TRBV15 and TRBJ1-1; D is possibly TRBD1 (5 bases). V lost 1 base to trimming and J lost 3 bases, with 15 bases between them. CDR1 and CDR2 from the germline V gene are LNHNV and YYDKDF (reference sequence). This CDR3 comprises 16 residues. The CDR3 here is CATSRAWGIEDTEAFF. The CDR3 DNA follows: TGTGCCACCAGCAGAGCTTGGGGGATTGAGGACACTGAAGCTTTCTTT.